The present T cell receptor beta chain was sequenced within a study of cytomegalovirus exposure and HLA in healthy donors. In its sample, this clone was seen a few times. Antigen: not known. This CDR3 spans 15 amino acids. The germline V gene has CDR1 GTSNPN and CDR2 SVGIG (reference sequence). V lost 2 bases and J lost 7, with 20 bases in between. General study points: A later analysis appeared to link common viral pathogens to several of the most significant clusters.

The PCR was carried out with 60 Vbeta primers and 13 Jbeta primers. The protocol was immunoSEQ multiplex PCR, while the TCRdb copy is restricted to in-frame clones and leaves out a portion. The table includes 100,000 or so clones, 12% to 15% detected once. The specimen sequenced was PBMCs. This receptor was identified in a female donor in good health and CMV-seronegative. The rearrangement joins TRBV30 to TRBJ1-2; maybe TRBD1 (5 bases). Here the CDR3 reads CAWSPPLRGWSGYTF. Written as DNA, the CDR3 is TGTGCCTGGAGTCCGCCCCTAAGGGGATGGAGTGGCTACACCTTC. The full variable domain, completed using reference TRBV30 and TRBJ1-2, is SQTIHQWPATLVQPVGSPLSLECTVEGTSNPNLYWYRQAAGRGLQLLFYSVGIGQISSEVPQNLSASRPQDRQFILSSKKLLLSDSGFYLCAWSPPLRGWSGYTFGSGTRLTVV.